The 10 T cell receptor beta chains listed next were all sequenced from one sample in a study of cytomegalovirus exposure and HLA in healthy donors. PCR employed 60 Vbeta and 13 Jbeta primers. Assay used: immunoSEQ multiplex PCR; TCRdb lists only in-frame clones, some missing. The sample consists of some 170,000 clones, just over 70% of them appearing once. The sample taken for sequencing was PBMCs. The receptors shown here come from a human donor in good health.

This chain uses TRBV5-8 with TRBJ1-6; 8 nucleotides align to TRBD1. CDR3 size: 16 residues. Germline lookup yields CDR1 SGHTS and CDR2 YDEGEE. V trimming: 2 bases; J trimming: 0 bases; junction bases outside the gene matches: 1. DNA of the CDR3: TGTGCCAGCAGCTTCACAGGGGGCTCCTATAATTCACCCCTCCACTTT. The encoded protein is CASSFTGGSYNSPLHF.

This clone was found a few times. This rearrangement joins TRBV7-2 to TRBJ2-3; weak D call: TRBD1 (5 bases). V lost 1 base, J lost 1 base, and 9 bases lay in between. CDR3 size: 15 residues. Germline CDR1 and CDR2: SGHTA and FQGNSA. The CDR3 nucleotides are TGTGCCAGCAGCTTAGAGGCCAGGGGCACAGATACGCAGTATTTT. Protein: CASSLEARGTDTQYF. Together with reference TRBV7-2 and TRBJ2-3, the CDR3 gives the full variable domain: GAGVSQSPSNKVTEKGKDVELRCDPISGHTALYWYRQSLGQGLEFLIYFQGNSAPDKSGLPSDRFSAERTGGSVSTLTIQRTQQEDSAVYLCASSLEARGTDTQYFGPGTRLTVL.

The chain uses TRBV11-1 and TRBJ2-7; D not resolved. The CDR3 extends over 13 amino acids. V lost 5 bases and J 4 bases, leaving 12 bases between the germline ends. Per the germline V gene, CDR1 is SGHAT and CDR2 is FQDESV (reference sequence). This CDR3 is CASSKSHTYEQYF. CDR3 sequence (DNA): TGTGCCAGCAGCAAATCCCACACATACGAGCAGTACTTC. The full variable domain, rest sourced from reference TRBV11-1 and TRBJ2-7, is EAEVAQSPRYKITEKSQAVAFWCDPISGHATLYWYRQILGQGPELLVQFQDESVVDDSQLPKDRFSAERLKGVDSTLKIQPAELGDSAMYLCASSKSHTYEQYFGPGTRLTVT.

V usage is TRBV15 and J usage is TRBJ2-1; perhaps TRBD1 as D (5 bases). V gave up 3 bases and J gave up 10 bases, with 22 bases separating them. Germline lookup yields CDR1 LNHNV and CDR2 YYDKDF (reference sequence). This CDR3 region has 16 residues. The CDR3 DNA follows: TGTGCCACCAGCAGGTACAGGCGGTCTGTAATGATGGAGCAGTTCTTC. Amino acid sequence: CATSRYRRSVMMEQFF.

A few counts support this clone. The rearrangement links TRBV6-5 to TRBJ2-5, with D possibly TRBD2 on 5 matching bases. The CDR3 contains 14 residues. Trimming took off 6 bases at V and 1 base at J, with 12 bases between the two ends. CDR1 is MNHEY and CDR2 is SVGAGI in the germline V gene. Here the CDR3 reads CASSRDTAQETQYF. In DNA form, the CDR3 reads TGTGCCAGCAGCCGGGATACCGCCCAAGAGACCCAGTACTTC.

This rearrangement joins TRBV11-2 to TRBJ2-7, with 8 nucleotides matching TRBD2. V dropped 6 bases and J dropped 2; count of bases not matched to a gene: 6. This CDR3 comprises 14 residues. Germline lookup yields CDR1 SGHAT and CDR2 FQNNGV. CDR3 region: CASRREGPTYEQYF. CDR3 DNA: TGTGCCAGCAGACGGGAGGGGCCTACCTACGAGCAGTACTTC.

Only one count was recorded for this clone. V and J are TRBV27 and TRBJ1-1, with 7 positions matching TRBD1. There are 13 residues in the CDR3. CDR1 and CDR2 (germline): MNHEY, SMNVEV (reference sequence). V trimming: 6 bases; J trimming: 4 bases; junction bases outside the gene matches: 5. CDR3 protein: CASRTSGGTEAFF. CDR3 bases: TGTGCCAGCAGAACATCAGGGGGCACTGAAGCTTTCTTT.

The J gene is TRBJ1-4, the V gene TRBV2, with a tentative D call TRBD1 (5 bases). The CDR3 runs 14 residues. In germline, CDR1 is SNHLY, CDR2 FYNNEI. V was pared by 10 bases and J by 3 bases, with 15 bases between. CDR3 region: CAIQFRGANEKLFF. CDR3 nucleotides: TGTGCCATTCAATTCCGGGGGGCTAATGAAAAACTGTTTTTT.

This clone has more than one count but fewer than ten. This sequence joins TRBV19 and TRBJ2-7; 7 bases align to TRBD2. The CDR3 is 15 amino acids. The trim removed 6 bases at V and 0 bases at J, leaving 8 bases unmatched. Germline-derived CDR1 and CDR2 are LNHDA and SQIVND (reference sequence). This CDR3 is CASRRRGLSSYEQYF. The CDR3 coding sequence is TGTGCCAGTAGAAGGAGGGGACTATCCTCCTACGAGCAGTACTTC.

V is TRBV2 and J is TRBJ2-2, with 8 bases identical to TRBD1. The J segment lost 4 bases and the V segment lost 2 bases, leaving 12 bases of the junction unmatched. Per the germline V gene, CDR1 is SNHLY and CDR2 is FYNNEI. CDR3 size: 18 residues. The CDR3: CASSEWPPLDRGTGELFF. The DNA for the CDR3 is TGTGCCAGCAGTGAATGGCCCCCCCTCGACAGGGGCACCGGGGAGCTGTTTTTT.